This T cell receptor (beta chain) originates from a study of CD8 T cells in Susac syndrome. Reverse transcription used about 0.45 to 1 ug RNA and random hexamers. TCRdb reprocessed the immunoSEQ multiplex PCR reads via MiXCR and lists one record per CDR3 protein. Of about 440,000 distinct CDR3 sequences detected, more than 80% appear once; the ten largest clones hold about 0.12%. Germline V CDR1 and CDR2: GTSNPN, SVGIG (reference sequence). There are 17 residues in the CDR3. Trimming took 1 base from V and 5 from J; bases not matched to a gene: 13. This sequence joins TRBV30 and TRBJ2-5; 10 positions match TRBD1. The material sequenced was CD8+ T cells from PBMCs. This clonotype was sampled from a human donor with multiple sclerosis. The CDR3 region is CAWSEGLRQGAGETQYF. The CDR3 bases are TGTGCCTGGAGTGAGGGCCTCCGACAGGGGGCTGGGGAGACCCAGTACTTC.